The present entry profiles one T cell receptor (beta chain) with its context. The V gene lost 5 bases and the J gene lost 10 bases, with 11 bases spanning the gap. CDR1 and CDR2 from the germline V gene are MNHNS and SASEGT. The CDR3 is 11 amino acids. This sample is drawn from a study of identifying expanded T cells in peripheral blood. Profiled with immunoSEQ multiplex PCR; TCRdb holds only in-frame clones, not every one. The table has fewer than 80,000 clones, about four fifths seen once. This chain connects TRBV6-1 to TRBJ1-1; no reliable D call. The receptor was derived from a person aged 18-70 years in good health. Sequenced material: blood. The CDR3 sequence is CASSSKARAFF. The CDR3 region has the DNA TGTGCCAGCAGTAGTAAGGCAAGAGCTTTCTTT.